One sample yielded the 9 T cell receptor beta chains listed below, sequenced in a study of control samples from healthy donors and cancer patients. Here immunoSEQ multiplex PCR was the method, and the copy in TCRdb shows in-frame clones only, minus some. The sample comprises 100,000 to 150,000 clones, 92% of which are singletons, and less than 6% rests with the top ten. The specimen sequenced was blood. The receptors were sampled from a man between 18 and 35 years old in good health.

The chain recombines TRBV11-3 with TRBJ2-2; 8 bases align to TRBD1. J lost 1 base, V lost 1 base, and 5 bases had no gene match. The CDR3 is 17 residues long. Per germline, CDR1 SGHNT and CDR2 YENEEA. CDR3 amino acids: CASSLAPGTGNTGELFF. CDR3 nucleotide sequence: TGTGCCAGCAGCTTAGCCCCCGGGACAGGGAACACCGGGGAGCTGTTTTTT.

The chain carries TRBV7-9 and TRBJ2-6, with 8 bases matching TRBD1. CDR1 SEHNR and CDR2 FQNEAQ come from the germline V gene (reference sequence). V shed 4 bases and J 0 bases; nucleotides not matched to a gene: 5. The CDR3 length is 17 residues. The CDR3 region has the DNA TGTGCCAGCAGCTCCGACAGGGGAAGCTCTGGGGCCAACGTCCTGACTTTC. It yields the protein CASSSDRGSSGANVLTF.

The chain combines TRBV4-1 with TRBJ1-4, with D possibly matching TRBD1 (6 bases). CDR3 size: 16 residues. Per the germline V gene, CDR1 is MGHRA and CDR2 is YSYEKL. The germline V and J ends were trimmed by 0 bases and 3 bases, with 11 bases remaining between them. CDR3 amino acids: CASSQDQGWANEKLFF. For the CDR3, the DNA is TGCGCCAGCAGCCAAGATCAGGGGTGGGCTAATGAAAAACTGTTTTTT.

V usage is TRBV6-5 and J usage is TRBJ1-3, with 8 bases identical to TRBD1. Germline V gene sequence: CDR1 MNHEY, CDR2 SVGAGI. The CDR3 loop spans 16 amino acids. Trimming took 0 bases from V and 9 from J; bases not matched to a gene: 10. The CDR3 nucleotides read TGTGCCAGCAGTTACTCGATGAGGGCAGGGGGCAGCACCATATATTTT. Residues: CASSYSMRAGGSTIYF.

V gene TRBV20-1 combines with J gene TRBJ2-7, with D perhaps TRBD1 (6 bases). The length of the CDR3 is 13 residues. The germline CDR1 and CDR2 sequences are DFQATT and SNEGSKA (reference sequence). Trimming shortened V by 3 bases and J by 6 bases, and 15 bases separated the two germline ends. The CDR3, as DNA: TGCAGTGCTAGTTCTACCGGGACATCCGAGCAGTACTTC. As protein: CSASSTGTSEQYF.

Notes on this clone: Other DNA variants within this sample encode the same CDR3. This chain uses TRBV5-4 with TRBJ2-3, with 8 bases aligning to TRBD2. Germline V gives CDR1 SGHNT, CDR2 YYREEE (reference sequence). There are 15 residues in the CDR3. After removal of 0 bases from V and 1 base from J, the junction contained 1 base not matched to a gene. The DNA for the CDR3 is TGTGCCAGCAGCTTGGCGGGGGGGGGCACAGATACGCAGTATTTT. As protein: CASSLAGGGTDTQYF.

This clone was picked up one time. V and J are TRBV24-1 and TRBJ2-2, with D unresolved. This CDR3 spans 13 amino acids. Germline loops: CDR1 KGHDR, CDR2 SFDVKD. V was cut by 4 bases and J by 7 bases, with 9 bases left in between. CDR3 region: CATSDPESGELFF. In DNA, the CDR3 is TGTGCCACCAGTGACCCCGAAAGCGGGGAGCTGTTTTTT.

This clone was detected once. The chain joins TRBV7-2 to TRBJ2-7; possibly TRBD1 for D (6 bases). The CDR3 covers 18 residues. V shed 4 bases and J shed 3 bases, with 25 bases lying between them. CDR1 and CDR2 from the germline V gene are SGHTA and FQGNSA. CDR3 residues: CASSSFIARGWTFYEQYF. The CDR3 coding sequence is TGTGCCAGCAGCTCCTTTATCGCCAGGGGATGGACCTTCTACGAGCAGTACTTC. Full variable domain (remainder filled in from reference TRBV7-2 and TRBJ2-7): GAGVSQSPSNKVTEKGKDVELRCDPISGHTALYWYRQSLGQGLEFLIYFQGNSAPDKSGLPSDRFSAERTGGSVSTLTIQRTQQEDSAVYLCASSSFIARGWTFYEQYFGPGTRLTVT.

The rearrangement links TRBV4-1 to TRBJ1-1, with TRBD1 identical over 9 bases. This CDR3 contains 13 residues. CDR1 MGHRA and CDR2 YSYEKL come from the germline V gene. Unmatched junction bases numbered 4, after V lost 0 bases and J lost 11 bases. CDR3 amino acids: CASSQDQGTGAFF. The CDR3 nucleotides are TGCGCCAGCAGCCAAGATCAAGGGACAGGGGCTTTCTTT.